This T cell receptor (beta chain) comes out of a study of cytomegalovirus exposure and HLA in healthy donors. Overall study findings and caveats: Presence/absence analyses assumed roughly uniform sequencing depth across donors.

Regarding this clone: Its antigen is undetermined.

With 60 Vbeta and 13 Jbeta primers, the PCR was carried out. TCRdb's copy holds only in-frame clones and misses some; the assay was immunoSEQ multiplex PCR. The table has about 110,000 clones, approximately 83% seen once. Germline V gene sequence: CDR1 LNHDA, CDR2 SQIVND (reference sequence). This CDR3 is built from 14 residues. V lost 5 bases and J 3 bases, leaving 14 bases between the germline ends. The sample comprised PBMCs. This TCR derives from a man aged 18 to 30 in good health and CMV-seronegative. J is TRBJ2-7 and V is TRBV19; D unresolved. The CDR3 coding sequence is TGTGCCAGTAGTTCCGAGCATCTACTCTACGAGCAGTACTTC. Encoded protein: CASSSEHLLYEQYF.